Reported below is one T cell receptor (beta chain). This entry belongs to a study of cytomegalovirus exposure and HLA in healthy donors. The germline CDR1 and CDR2 sequences are MDHEN and SYDVKM. Trimming took 9 bases from V and 4 from J, leaving 15 bases between them. The CDR3 is made up of 13 amino acids. The study ran its PCR with 60 Vbeta and 13 Jbeta primers. Sequenced by immunoSEQ multiplex PCR; TCRdb stores in-frame clones only, minus some. The sample contains approximately 130,000 clones, 75% to 90% of which appear only once. The source is a woman aged 30 to 39 in good health and CMV-seropositive. Sequenced input: PBMCs. This chain links TRBV28 with TRBJ1-2; D ambiguous. CDR3: CASTRRLSYGYTF. In nucleotides, the CDR3 is TGTGCCAGTACTCGGAGATTGAGCTATGGCTACACCTTC.